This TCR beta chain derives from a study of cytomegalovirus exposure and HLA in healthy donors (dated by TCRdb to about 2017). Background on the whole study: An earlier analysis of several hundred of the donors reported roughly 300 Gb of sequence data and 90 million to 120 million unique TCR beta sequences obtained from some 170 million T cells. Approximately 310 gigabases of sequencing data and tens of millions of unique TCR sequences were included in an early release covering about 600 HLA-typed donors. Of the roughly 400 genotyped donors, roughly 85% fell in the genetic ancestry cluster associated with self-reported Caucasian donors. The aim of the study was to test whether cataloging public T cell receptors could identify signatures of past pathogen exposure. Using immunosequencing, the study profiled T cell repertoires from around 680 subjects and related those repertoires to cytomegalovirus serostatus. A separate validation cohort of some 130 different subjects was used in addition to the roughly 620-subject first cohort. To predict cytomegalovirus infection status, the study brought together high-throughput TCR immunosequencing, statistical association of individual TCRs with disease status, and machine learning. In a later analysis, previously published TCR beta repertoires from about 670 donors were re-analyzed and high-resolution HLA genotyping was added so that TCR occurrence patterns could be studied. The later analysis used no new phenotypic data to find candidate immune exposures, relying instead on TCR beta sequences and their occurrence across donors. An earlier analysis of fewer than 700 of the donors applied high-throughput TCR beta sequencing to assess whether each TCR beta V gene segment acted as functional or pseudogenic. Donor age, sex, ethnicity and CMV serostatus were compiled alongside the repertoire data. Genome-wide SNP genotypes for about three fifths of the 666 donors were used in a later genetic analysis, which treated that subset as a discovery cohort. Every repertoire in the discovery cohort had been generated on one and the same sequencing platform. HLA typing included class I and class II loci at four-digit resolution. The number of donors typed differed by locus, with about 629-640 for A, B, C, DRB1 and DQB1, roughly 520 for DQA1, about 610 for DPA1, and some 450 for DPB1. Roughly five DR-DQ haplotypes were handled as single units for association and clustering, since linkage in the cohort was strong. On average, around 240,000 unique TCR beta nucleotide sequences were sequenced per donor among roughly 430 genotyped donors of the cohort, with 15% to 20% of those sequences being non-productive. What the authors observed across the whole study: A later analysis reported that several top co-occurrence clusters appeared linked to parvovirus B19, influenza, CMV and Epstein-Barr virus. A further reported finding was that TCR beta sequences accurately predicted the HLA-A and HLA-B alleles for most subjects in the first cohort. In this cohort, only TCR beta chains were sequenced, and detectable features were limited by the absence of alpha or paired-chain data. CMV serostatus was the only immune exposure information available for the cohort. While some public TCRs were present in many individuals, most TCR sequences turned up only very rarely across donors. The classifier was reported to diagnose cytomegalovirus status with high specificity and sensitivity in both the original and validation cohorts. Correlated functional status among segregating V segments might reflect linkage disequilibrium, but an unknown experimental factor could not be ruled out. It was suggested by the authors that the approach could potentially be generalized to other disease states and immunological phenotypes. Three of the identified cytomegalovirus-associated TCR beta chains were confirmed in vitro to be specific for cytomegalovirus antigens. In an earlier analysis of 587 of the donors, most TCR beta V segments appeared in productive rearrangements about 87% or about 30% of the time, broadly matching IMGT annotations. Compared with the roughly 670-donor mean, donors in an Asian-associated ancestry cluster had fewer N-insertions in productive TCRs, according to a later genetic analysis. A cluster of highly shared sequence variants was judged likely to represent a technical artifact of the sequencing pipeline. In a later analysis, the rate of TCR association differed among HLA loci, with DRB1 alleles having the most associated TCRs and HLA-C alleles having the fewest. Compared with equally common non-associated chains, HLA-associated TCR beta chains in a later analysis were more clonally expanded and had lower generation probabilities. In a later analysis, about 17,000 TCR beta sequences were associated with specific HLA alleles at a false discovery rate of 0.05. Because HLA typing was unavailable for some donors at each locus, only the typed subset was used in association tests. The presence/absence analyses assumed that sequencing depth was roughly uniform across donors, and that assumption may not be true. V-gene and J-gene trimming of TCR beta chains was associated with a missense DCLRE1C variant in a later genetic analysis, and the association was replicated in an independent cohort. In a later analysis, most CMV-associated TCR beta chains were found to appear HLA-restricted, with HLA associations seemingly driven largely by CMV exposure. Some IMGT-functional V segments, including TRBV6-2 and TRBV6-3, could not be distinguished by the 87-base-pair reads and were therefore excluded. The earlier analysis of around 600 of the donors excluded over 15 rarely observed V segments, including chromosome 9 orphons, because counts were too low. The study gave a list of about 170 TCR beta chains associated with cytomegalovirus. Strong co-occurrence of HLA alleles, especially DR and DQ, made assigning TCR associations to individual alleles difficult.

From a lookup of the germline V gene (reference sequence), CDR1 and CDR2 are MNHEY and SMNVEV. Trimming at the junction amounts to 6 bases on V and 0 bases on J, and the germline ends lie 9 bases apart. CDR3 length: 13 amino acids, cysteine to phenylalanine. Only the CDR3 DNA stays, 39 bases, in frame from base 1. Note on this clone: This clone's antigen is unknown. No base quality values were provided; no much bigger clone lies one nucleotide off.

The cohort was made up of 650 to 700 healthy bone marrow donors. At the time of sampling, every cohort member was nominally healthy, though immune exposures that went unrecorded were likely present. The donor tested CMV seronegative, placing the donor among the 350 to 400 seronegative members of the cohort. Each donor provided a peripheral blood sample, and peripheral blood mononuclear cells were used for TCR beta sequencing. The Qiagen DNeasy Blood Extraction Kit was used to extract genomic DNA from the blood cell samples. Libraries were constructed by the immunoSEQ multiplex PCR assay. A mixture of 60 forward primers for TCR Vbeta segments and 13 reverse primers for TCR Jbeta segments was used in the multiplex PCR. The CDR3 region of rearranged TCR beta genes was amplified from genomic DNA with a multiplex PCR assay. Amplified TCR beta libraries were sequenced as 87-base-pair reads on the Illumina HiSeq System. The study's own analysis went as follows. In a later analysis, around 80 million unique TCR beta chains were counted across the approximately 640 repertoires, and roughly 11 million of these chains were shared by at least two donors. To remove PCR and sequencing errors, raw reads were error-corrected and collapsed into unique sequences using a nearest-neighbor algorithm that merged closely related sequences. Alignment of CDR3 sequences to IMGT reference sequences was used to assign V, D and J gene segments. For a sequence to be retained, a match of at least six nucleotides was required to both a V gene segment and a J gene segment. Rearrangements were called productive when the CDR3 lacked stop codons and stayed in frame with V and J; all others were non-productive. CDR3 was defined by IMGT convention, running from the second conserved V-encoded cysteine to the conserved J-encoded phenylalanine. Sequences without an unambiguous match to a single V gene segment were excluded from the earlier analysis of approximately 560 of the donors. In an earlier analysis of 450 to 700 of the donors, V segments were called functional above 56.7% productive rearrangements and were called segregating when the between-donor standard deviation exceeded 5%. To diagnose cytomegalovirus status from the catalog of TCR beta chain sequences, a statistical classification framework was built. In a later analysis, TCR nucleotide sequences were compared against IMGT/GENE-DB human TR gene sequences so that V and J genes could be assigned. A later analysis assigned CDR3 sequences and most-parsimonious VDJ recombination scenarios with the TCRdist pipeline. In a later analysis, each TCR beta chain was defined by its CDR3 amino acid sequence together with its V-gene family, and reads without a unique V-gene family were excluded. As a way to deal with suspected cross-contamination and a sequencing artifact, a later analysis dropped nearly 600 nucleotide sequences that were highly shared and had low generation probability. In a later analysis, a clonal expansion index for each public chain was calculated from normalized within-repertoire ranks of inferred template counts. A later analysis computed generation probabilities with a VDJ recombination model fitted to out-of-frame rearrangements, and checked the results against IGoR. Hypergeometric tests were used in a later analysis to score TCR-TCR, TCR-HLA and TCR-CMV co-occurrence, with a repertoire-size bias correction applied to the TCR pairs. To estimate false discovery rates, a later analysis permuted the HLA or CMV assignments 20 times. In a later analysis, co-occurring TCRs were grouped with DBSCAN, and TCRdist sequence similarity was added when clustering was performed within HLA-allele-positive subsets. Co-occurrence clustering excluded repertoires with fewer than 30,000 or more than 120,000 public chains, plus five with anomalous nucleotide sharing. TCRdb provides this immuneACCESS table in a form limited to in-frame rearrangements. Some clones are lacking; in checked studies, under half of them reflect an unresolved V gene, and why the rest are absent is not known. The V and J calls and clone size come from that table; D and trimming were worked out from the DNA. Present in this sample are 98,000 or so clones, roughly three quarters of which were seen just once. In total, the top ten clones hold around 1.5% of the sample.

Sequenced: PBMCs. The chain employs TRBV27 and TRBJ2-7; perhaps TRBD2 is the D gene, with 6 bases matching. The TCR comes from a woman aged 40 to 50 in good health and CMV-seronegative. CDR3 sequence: CASSWDSSYEQYF. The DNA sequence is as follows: TGTGCCAGCAGCTGGGACTCCTCCTACGAGCAGTACTTC.